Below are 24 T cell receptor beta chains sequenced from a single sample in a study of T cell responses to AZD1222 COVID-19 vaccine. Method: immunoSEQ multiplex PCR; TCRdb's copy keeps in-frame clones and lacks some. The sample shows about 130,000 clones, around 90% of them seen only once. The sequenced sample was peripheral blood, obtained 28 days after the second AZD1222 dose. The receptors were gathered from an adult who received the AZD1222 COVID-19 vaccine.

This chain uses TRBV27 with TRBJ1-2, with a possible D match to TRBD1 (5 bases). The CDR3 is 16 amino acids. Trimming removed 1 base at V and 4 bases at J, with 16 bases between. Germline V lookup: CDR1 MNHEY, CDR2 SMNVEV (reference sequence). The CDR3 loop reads CASSLFPGQATYGYTF. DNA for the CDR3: TGTGCCAGCAGTTTATTCCCGGGGCAGGCTACCTATGGCTACACCTTC.

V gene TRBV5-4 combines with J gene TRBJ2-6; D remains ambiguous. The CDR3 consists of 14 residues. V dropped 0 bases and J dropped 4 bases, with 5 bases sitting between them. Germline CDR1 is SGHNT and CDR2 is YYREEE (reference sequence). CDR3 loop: CASSLEWGANVLTF. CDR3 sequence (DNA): TGTGCCAGCAGCTTGGAGTGGGGGGCCAACGTCCTGACTTTC.

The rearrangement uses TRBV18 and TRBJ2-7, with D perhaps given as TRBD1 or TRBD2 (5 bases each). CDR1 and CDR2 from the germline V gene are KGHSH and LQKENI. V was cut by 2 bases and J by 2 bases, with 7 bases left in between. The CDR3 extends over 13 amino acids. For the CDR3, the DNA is TGTGCCAGCTCACCAGGGGACCCCTACGAGCAGTACTTC. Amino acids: CASSPGDPYEQYF.

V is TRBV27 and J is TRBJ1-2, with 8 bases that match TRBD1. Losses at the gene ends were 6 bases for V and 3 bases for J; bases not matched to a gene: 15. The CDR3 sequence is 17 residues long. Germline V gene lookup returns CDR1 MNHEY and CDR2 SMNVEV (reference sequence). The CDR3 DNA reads TGTGCCAGCAGCCCAAAAGGACGAGACAGGGGCGACTATGGCTACACCTTC. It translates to CASSPKGRDRGDYGYTF.

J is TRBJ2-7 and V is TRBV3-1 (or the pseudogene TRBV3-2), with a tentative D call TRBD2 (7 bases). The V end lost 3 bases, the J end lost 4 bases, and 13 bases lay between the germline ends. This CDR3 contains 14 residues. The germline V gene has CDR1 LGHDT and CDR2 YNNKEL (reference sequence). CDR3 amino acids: CASSQWTRGYEQYF. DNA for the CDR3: TGTGCCAGCAGCCAGTGGACTAGGGGGTACGAGCAGTACTTC.

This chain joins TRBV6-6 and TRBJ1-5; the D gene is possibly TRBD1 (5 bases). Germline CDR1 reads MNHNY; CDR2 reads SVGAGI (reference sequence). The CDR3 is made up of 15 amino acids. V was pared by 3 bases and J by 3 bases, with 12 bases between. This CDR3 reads CASSYTGGDNQPQHF. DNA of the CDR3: TGTGCCAGCAGTTATACGGGGGGTGACAATCAGCCCCAGCATTTT.

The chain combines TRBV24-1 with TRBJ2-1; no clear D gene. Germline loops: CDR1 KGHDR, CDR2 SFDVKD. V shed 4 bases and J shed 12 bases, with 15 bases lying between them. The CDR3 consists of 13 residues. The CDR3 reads CATSDTDYPRQFF. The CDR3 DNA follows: TGTGCCACCAGTGACACCGATTATCCCCGGCAGTTCTTC.

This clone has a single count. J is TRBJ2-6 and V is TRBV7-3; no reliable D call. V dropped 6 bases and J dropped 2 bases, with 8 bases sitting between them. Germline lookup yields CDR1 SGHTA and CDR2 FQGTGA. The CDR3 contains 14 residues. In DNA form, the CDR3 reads TGTGCCAGCAGTGACGGGCCTGGGGCCAACGTCCTGACTTTC. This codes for CASSDGPGANVLTF.

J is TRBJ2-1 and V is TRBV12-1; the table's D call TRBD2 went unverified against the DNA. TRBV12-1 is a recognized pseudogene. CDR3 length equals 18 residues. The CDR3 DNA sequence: TGTGCCAGCAGCTTTGCGCCTACTAGCGGCAGCTCCTACAATGAGCAGTTCTTC. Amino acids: CASSFAPTSGSSYNEQFF.

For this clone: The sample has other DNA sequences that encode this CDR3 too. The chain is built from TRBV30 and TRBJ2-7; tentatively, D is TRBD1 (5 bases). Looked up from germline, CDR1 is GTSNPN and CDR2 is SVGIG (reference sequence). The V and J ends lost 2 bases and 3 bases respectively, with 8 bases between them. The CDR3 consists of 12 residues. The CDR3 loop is CAWSLDSYEQYF. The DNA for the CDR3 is TGTGCCTGGAGTCTCGACAGCTACGAGCAGTACTTC.

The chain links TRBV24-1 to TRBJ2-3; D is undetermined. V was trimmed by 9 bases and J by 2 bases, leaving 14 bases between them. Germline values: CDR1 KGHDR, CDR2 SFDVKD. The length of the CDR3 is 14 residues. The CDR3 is CATADSKLTDTQYF. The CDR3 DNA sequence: TGTGCCACCGCAGACTCTAAGCTCACAGATACGCAGTATTTT.

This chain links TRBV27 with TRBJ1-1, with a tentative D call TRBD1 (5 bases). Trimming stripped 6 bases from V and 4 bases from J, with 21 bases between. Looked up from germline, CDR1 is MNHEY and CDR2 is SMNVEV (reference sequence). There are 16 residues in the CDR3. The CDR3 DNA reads TGTGCCAGCAGGTTAGATGGGCAGGGCCTCGGCACTGAAGCTTTCTTT. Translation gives CASRLDGQGLGTEAFF.

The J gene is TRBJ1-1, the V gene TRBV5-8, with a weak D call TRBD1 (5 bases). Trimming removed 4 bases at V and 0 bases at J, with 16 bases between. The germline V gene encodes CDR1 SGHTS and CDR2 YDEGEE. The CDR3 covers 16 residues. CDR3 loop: CASSLLLGGLNTEAFF. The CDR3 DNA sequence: TGTGCCAGCAGCCTCTTGCTGGGGGGTTTGAACACTGAAGCTTTCTTT.

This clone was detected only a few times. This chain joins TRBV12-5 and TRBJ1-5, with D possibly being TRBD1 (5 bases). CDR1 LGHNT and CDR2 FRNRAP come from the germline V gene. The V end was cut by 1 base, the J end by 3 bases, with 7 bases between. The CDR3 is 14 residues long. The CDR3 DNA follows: TGTGCTAGTGGTTTGGGCAGGGCCAATCAGCCCCAGCATTTT. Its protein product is CASGLGRANQPQHF.

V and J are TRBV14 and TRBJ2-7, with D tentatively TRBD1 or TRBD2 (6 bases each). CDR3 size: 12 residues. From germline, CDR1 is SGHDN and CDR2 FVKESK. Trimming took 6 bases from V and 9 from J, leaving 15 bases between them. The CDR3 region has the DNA TGTGCCAGCAGTCAGTCCGGGGGCCGGCAGTACTTC. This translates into CASSQSGGRQYF.

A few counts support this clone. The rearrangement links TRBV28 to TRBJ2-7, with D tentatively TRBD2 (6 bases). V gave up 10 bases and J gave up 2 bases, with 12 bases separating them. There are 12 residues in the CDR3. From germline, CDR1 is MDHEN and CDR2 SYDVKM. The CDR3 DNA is TGTGCCACCCGTCGGGAGCCCTACGAGCAGTACTTC. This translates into CATRREPYEQYF.

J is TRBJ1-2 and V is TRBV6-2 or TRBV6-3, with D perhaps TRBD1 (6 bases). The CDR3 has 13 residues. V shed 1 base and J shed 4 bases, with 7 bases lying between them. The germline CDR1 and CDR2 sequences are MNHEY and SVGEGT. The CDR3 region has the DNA TGTGCCAGCAGTTACTTGGACAGCTATGGCTACACCTTC. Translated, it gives CASSYLDSYGYTF.

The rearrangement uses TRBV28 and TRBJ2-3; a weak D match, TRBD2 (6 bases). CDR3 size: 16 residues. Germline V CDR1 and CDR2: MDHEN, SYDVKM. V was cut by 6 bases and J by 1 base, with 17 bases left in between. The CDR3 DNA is TGTGCCAGCAGAAACACGCGGGACTTCGGCACAGATACGCAGTATTTT. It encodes CASRNTRDFGTDTQYF.

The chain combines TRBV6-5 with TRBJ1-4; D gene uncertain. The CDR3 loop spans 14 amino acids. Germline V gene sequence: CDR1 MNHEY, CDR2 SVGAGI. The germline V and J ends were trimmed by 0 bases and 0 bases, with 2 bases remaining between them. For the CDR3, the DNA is TGTGCCAGCAGTTACTCCTCAACTAATGAAAAACTGTTTTTT. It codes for CASSYSSTNEKLFF.

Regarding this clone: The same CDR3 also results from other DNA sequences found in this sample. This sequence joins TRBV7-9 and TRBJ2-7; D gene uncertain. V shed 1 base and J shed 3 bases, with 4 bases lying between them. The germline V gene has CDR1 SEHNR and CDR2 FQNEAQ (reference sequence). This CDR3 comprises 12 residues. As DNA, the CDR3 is TGTGCCAGCAGCTTAGTGGGCTACGAGCAGTACTTC. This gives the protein CASSLVGYEQYF. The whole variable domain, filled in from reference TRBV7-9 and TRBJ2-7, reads DTGVSQNPRHKITKRGQNVTFRCDPISEHNRLYWYRQTLGQGPEFLTYFQNEAQLEKSRLLSDRFSAERPKGSFSTLEIQRTEQGDSAMYLCASSLVGYEQYFGPGTRLTVT.

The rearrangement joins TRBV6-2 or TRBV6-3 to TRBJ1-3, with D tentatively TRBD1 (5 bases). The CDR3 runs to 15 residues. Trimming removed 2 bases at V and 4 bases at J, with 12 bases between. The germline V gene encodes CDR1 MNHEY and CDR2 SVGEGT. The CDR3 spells CASSYRGLSGNTIYF. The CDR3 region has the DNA TGTGCCAGCAGTTACAGGGGTTTAAGCGGAAACACCATATATTTT.

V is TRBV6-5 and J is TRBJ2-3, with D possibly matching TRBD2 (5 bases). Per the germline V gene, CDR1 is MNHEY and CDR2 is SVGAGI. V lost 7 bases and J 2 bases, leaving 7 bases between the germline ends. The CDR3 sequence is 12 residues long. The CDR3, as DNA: TGTGCCAGCATAGCGACCACAGATACGCAGTATTTT. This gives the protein CASIATTDTQYF.

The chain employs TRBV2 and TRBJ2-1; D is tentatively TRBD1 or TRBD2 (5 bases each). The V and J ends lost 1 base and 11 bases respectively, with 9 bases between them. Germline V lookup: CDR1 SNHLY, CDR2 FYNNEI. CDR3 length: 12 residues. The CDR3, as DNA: TGTGCCAGCAGTGAAGGGGGGAGTAAGCAGTTCTTC. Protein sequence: CASSEGGSKQFF.

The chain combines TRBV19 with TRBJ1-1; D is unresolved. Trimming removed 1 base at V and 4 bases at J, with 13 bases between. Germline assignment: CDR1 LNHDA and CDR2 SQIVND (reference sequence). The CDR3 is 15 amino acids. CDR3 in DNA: TGTGCCAGTAGTATAGTTGCCGGGAGAGGCACTGAAGCTTTCTTT. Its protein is CASSIVAGRGTEAFF.